Below, 16 T cell receptor beta chains from the same sample are listed, as sequenced in a study of blood T cell repertoires in COVID-19. Method: immunoSEQ multiplex PCR; TCRdb's copy keeps in-frame clones and lacks some. Of about 200,000 clones in the sample, about 82% are singletons; the top ten hold 5.6%. The sequenced sample was PBMCs or T cells enriched from blood (not recorded which). Every receptor here comes from a man aged 35 to 55 with acute COVID-19.

The rearrangement links TRBV20-1 to TRBJ2-7, with D possibly matching TRBD2 (5 bases). V dropped 5 bases and J dropped 5 bases, with 10 bases sitting between them. CDR3 length: 11 residues. The germline V gene encodes CDR1 DFQATT and CDR2 SNEGSKA (reference sequence). CDR3 DNA: TGCAGTGCTCCCATCGGGAACGAGCAGTACTTC. It is translated as CSAPIGNEQYF.

The chain uses TRBV3-1 (or the pseudogene TRBV3-2) and TRBJ2-3; 9 bases align to TRBD1. Germline assignment: CDR1 LGHDT and CDR2 YNNKEL (reference sequence). This CDR3 is built from 14 residues. Losses at the gene ends were 4 bases for V and 2 bases for J; bases not matched to a gene: 1. CDR3 nucleotides: TGTGCCAGCAGCCGACAGGGGGTCACAGATACGCAGTATTTT. Its translation: CASSRQGVTDTQYF.

This rearrangement joins TRBV20-1 to TRBJ2-1; 9 nucleotides align to TRBD2. The trim removed 3 bases at V and 8 bases at J, leaving 11 bases unmatched. The CDR3 length is 15 residues. Germline-derived CDR1 and CDR2 are DFQATT and SNEGSKA (reference sequence). The CDR3 sequence is CSASLPGLAPYEQFF. CDR3 in DNA: TGCAGTGCTAGTCTGCCGGGACTAGCACCCTATGAGCAGTTCTTC.

The chain is built from TRBV5-1 and TRBJ1-2; D gene unclear. The CDR3 is 13 amino acids. Germline CDR1 and CDR2: SGHRS and YFSETQ. Trimming removed 1 base at V and 3 bases at J, with 7 bases between. The CDR3 here is CASSLSGYYGYTF. The CDR3 DNA is TGCGCCAGCAGCTTGAGCGGTTACTATGGCTACACCTTC.

The chain couples TRBV9 to TRBJ2-3, with D possibly matching TRBD1 (6 bases). This CDR3 comprises 15 residues. Germline-derived CDR1 and CDR2 are SGDLS and YYNGEE. V was trimmed by 4 bases and J by 2 bases, leaving 14 bases between them. The CDR3 DNA sequence: TGTGCCAGCAGCCAACCACAGGGTCTCACAGATACGCAGTATTTT. Its protein product is CASSQPQGLTDTQYF.

The gene calls are TRBV6-5 and TRBJ1-1; D unclear. This CDR3 is 11 amino acids long. V lost 5 bases and J 5 bases, leaving 6 bases between the germline ends. Germline V CDR1 and CDR2: MNHEY, SVGAGI. The CDR3 DNA reads TGTGCCAGCAGTCCGCGAACTGAAGCTTTCTTT. It yields the protein CASSPRTEAFF.

The chain couples TRBV6-4 to TRBJ2-3; weak D call: TRBD1 (6 bases). This CDR3 region has 14 residues. V lost 6 bases to trimming and J lost 0 bases, with 10 bases between them. Germline CDR1 reads MRHNA; CDR2 reads SNTAGT. The CDR3 protein is CASSPQGSTDTQYF. The CDR3 region has the DNA TGTGCCAGCAGCCCTCAGGGGAGCACAGATACGCAGTATTTT.

The rearrangement joins TRBV28 to TRBJ1-1; D might be TRBD1 (5 bases). V lost 8 bases and J 8 bases, leaving 18 bases between the germline ends. CDR3 size: 13 residues. The germline gives CDR1 MDHEN, CDR2 SYDVKM. CDR3 DNA: TGTGCCAGCGGAACGGGACTCCCGAGGGAAGCTTTCTTT. Translation gives CASGTGLPREAFF. Looking up the rest from reference TRBV28 and TRBJ1-1 gives the full variable domain: DVKVTQSSRYLVKRTGEKVFLECVQDMDHENMFWYRQDPGLGLRLIYFSYDVKMKEKGDIPEGYSVSREKKERFSLILESASTNQTSMYLCASGTGLPREAFFGQGTRLTVV.

The genes are TRBV25-1 and TRBJ2-3; no reliable D call. Trimming removed 2 bases from V and 0 bases from J, with 15 bases in between. The CDR3 is 17 residues long. The germline V gene encodes CDR1 MGHDK and CDR2 SYGVNS. The CDR3 reads CASSEGSSATSTDTQYF. DNA of the CDR3: TGTGCCAGCAGTGAAGGATCGAGCGCTACTAGCACAGATACGCAGTATTTT.

The chain is built from TRBV25-1 and TRBJ2-5; TRBD2 matches at 9 bases. Germline assignment: CDR1 MGHDK and CDR2 SYGVNS. The ends lost 4 bases at V and 3 bases at J; junction bases unmatched: 6. This CDR3 spans 15 amino acids. The CDR3 sequence is CASSVVAGVKETQYF. In DNA form, the CDR3 reads TGTGCCAGCAGTGTGGTAGCGGGAGTAAAAGAGACCCAGTACTTC.

This chain uses TRBV18 with TRBJ2-3; D perhaps matches TRBD1 (6 bases). This CDR3 is 14 amino acids long. V lost 3 bases and J 6 bases, leaving 13 bases between the germline ends. CDR1 and CDR2 from the germline V gene are KGHSH and LQKENI. The CDR3 loop is CASSPSAGVDTQYF. The CDR3 DNA reads as TGTGCCAGCTCACCCTCAGCAGGGGTTGATACGCAGTATTTT.

This chain connects TRBV4-3 to TRBJ1-2; a possible D gene is TRBD1 (5 bases). V lost 0 bases and J lost 6, with 17 bases in between. Germline V gives CDR1 LGHNA, CDR2 YSLEER. The CDR3 length is 16 residues. Here the CDR3 DNA reads TGCGCCAGCAGCCAAGATTGGGGATGGGGGGAAGATGGCTACACCTTC. Protein sequence: CASSQDWGWGEDGYTF.

The genes are TRBV7-9 and TRBJ1-1; TRBD1 might be the D (5 bases). CDR3 length equals 13 residues. CDR1 and CDR2 from the germline V gene are SEHNR and FQNEAQ (reference sequence). Trimming took off 8 bases at V and 5 bases at J, with 15 bases between the two ends. The CDR3 DNA reads as TGTGCCAGCGGTCCGGGGGGGAGGACTGAAGCTTTCTTT. It yields the protein CASGPGGRTEAFF.

The gene calls are TRBV27 and TRBJ1-2; TRBD1 agrees at 7 bases. This CDR3 region has 14 residues. Trimming took 3 bases from V and 5 from J; bases not matched to a gene: 6. The germline CDR1 and CDR2 sequences are MNHEY and SMNVEV (reference sequence). CDR3 DNA sequence: TGTGCCAGCAGTTTTACCGGGACAGTGTATGGCTACACCTTC. Encoded protein: CASSFTGTVYGYTF.

The chain couples TRBV4-1 to TRBJ2-7; 7 bases line up with TRBD2. The germline CDR1 and CDR2 sequences are MGHRA and YSYEKL. The CDR3 is 16 amino acids. Losses at the gene ends were 1 base for V and 2 bases for J; bases not matched to a gene: 8. This chain's CDR3 is CASSQAAAGTPYEQYF. The CDR3 bases are TGCGCCAGCAGCCAAGCCGCAGCGGGAACACCCTACGAGCAGTACTTC.

The chain links TRBV5-6 to TRBJ1-2; D is perhaps TRBD1 (6 bases). The germline gives CDR1 SGHDT, CDR2 YYEEEE. There are 14 residues in the CDR3. V was shortened by 0 bases and J by 7 bases, with 13 bases between the two germline ends. CDR3 sequence: CASSLGQGQSGYTF. CDR3 in DNA: TGTGCCAGCAGCTTGGGGCAGGGGCAGAGTGGCTACACCTTC.